The 8 T cell receptor beta chains presented below share a single source sample, sequenced in a study of blood T cell repertoires in COVID-19. TCRdb keeps only in-frame clones here, not all; method: immunoSEQ multiplex PCR. Here the sample spans under 300,000 clones, roughly 86% being singletons. Source material: peripheral blood. Receptor source: a young woman with acute or convalescent COVID-19.

The chain recombines TRBV7-9 with TRBJ2-3; D gene ambiguous. Trimming stripped 6 bases from V and 6 bases from J, with 16 bases between. Germline lookup yields CDR1 SEHNR and CDR2 FQNEAQ (reference sequence). This CDR3 has 14 residues. The CDR3 sequence is CASSPTPNEDTQYF. In nucleotides, the CDR3 is TGTGCCAGCAGTCCTACCCCGAACGAGGATACGCAGTATTTT.

This chain links TRBV25-1 with TRBJ2-3; maybe TRBD2 (6 bases). Germline-derived CDR1 and CDR2 are MGHDK and SYGVNS. The CDR3 has 13 residues. V was trimmed by 4 bases and J by 9 bases, leaving 14 bases between them. The CDR3 nucleotides are TGTGCCAGCAGTGTAGGGTTCGGAGGGACGCAGTATTTT. It is translated as CASSVGFGGTQYF. The whole variable domain, remainder taken from reference TRBV25-1 and TRBJ2-3, is EADIYQTPRYLVIGTGKKITLECSQTMGHDKMYWYQQDPGMELHLIHYSYGVNSTEKGDLSSESTVSRIRTEHFPLTLESARPSHTSQYLCASSVGFGGTQYFGPGTRLTVL.

The J gene is TRBJ2-5, the V gene TRBV7-2, with D maybe TRBD1 (6 bases). Germline V CDR1 and CDR2: SGHTA, FQGNSA. This CDR3 has 14 residues. Trimming took 6 bases from V and 0 from J, leaving 11 bases between them. The CDR3 nucleotides read TGTGCCAGCAGTTCTACAGGGAACCAAGAGACCCAGTACTTC. This sequence encodes CASSSTGNQETQYF.

V is TRBV7-9 and J is TRBJ1-2, with D unresolved. The CDR3 has 16 amino acids. Deletions cut 3 bases from V and 3 bases from J, with 17 bases between. The germline V gene has CDR1 SEHNR and CDR2 FQNEAQ (reference sequence). The CDR3 here is CASSFPPSTVDYGYTF. DNA for the CDR3: TGTGCCAGCAGCTTTCCCCCCAGCACAGTGGACTATGGCTACACCTTC.

This chain links TRBV6-5 with TRBJ1-1, with unresolved D. Germline values: CDR1 MNHEY, CDR2 SVGAGI. V lost 6 bases, J lost 1 base, and 12 bases lay in between. This CDR3 spans 14 amino acids. CDR3 DNA sequence: TGTGCCAGCAGAAACGGAGGTGAGAACACTGAAGCTTTCTTT. This codes for CASRNGGENTEAFF.

The rearrangement joins TRBV27 to TRBJ2-7, with D maybe TRBD1 (6 bases). The CDR3 runs to 11 residues. From germline, CDR1 is MNHEY and CDR2 SMNVEV (reference sequence). V lost 6 bases and J lost 5, with 8 bases in between. DNA for the CDR3: TGTGCCAGCAGAAGGACAGACGAGCAGTACTTC. The encoded protein is CASRRTDEQYF.

V is TRBV11-3 and J is TRBJ2-3; 10 bases map to TRBD2. Germline V gene sequence: CDR1 SGHNT, CDR2 YENEEA. CDR3 length equals 15 residues. V shed 0 bases and J 7 bases; nucleotides not matched to a gene: 4. The CDR3, as DNA: TGTGCCAGCAGCTTAGATCTACTAGCGGGGCATACGCAGTATTTT. This gives the protein CASSLDLLAGHTQYF. Filled out from reference TRBV11-3 and TRBJ2-3, the complete variable domain reads EAGVVQSPRYKIIEKKQPVAFWCNPISGHNTLYWYLQNLGQGPELLIRYENEEAVDDSQLPKDRFSAERLKGVDSTLKIQPAELGDSAVYLCASSLDLLAGHTQYFGPGTRLTVL.

The genes are TRBV5-4 and TRBJ2-5, with D perhaps TRBD1 (6 bases). Germline V lookup: CDR1 SGHNT, CDR2 YYREEE (reference sequence). The CDR3 sequence is 13 residues long. Trimming cost V 1 base and J 5 bases, with 9 bases left between them. CDR3 loop: CASSLTGMETQYF. CDR3 sequence (DNA): TGTGCCAGCAGCTTGACAGGGATGGAGACCCAGTACTTC.